Reported below is one TCR beta chain. Germline CDR1 reads SGHRS; CDR2 reads YFSETQ. V was shortened by 0 bases and J by 7 bases, with 13 bases between the two germline ends. The CDR3 contains 14 residues. These data come from a study of shared clonotypes between healthy human individuals. TCRdb's copy holds only in-frame clones and misses some; the assay was immunoSEQ multiplex PCR. The profile shows about 2 million clones, around 96% of them singletons. Naive CD8 populations comprised CD45RO-negative cells positively selected for CCR7, excluding terminally differentiated effector memory CD45RA+ cells.

Source material: naive CD8+ T cells sorted from blood. The receptor comes from a young man in good health. This chain uses TRBV5-1 with TRBJ1-2; D gene ambiguous. CDR3 nucleotide sequence: TGCGCCAGCAGCTTGGCCTCGGGTGCTGGTGGCTACACCTTC. Translation: CASSLASGAGGYTF.